The 21 T cell receptor beta chains presented below share a single source sample, sequenced in a study of T cell responses to AZD1222 COVID-19 vaccine. The protocol was immunoSEQ multiplex PCR, while the TCRdb copy is restricted to in-frame clones and leaves out a portion. The sample comprises 140,000 to 150,000 clones, about 93% of which are singletons, and under 10% rests with the top ten. This material consisted of peripheral blood, taken on day 0 of AZD1222 vaccination. Receptors originate from an adult in good health.

The rearrangement links TRBV7-2 to TRBJ2-3; TRBD2 agrees at 10 bases. Germline lookup yields CDR1 SGHTA and CDR2 FQGNSA. Trimming removed 1 base from V and 6 bases from J; junction bases left unmatched: 7. This CDR3 contains 16 residues. CDR3 loop: CASSLVASGGSDTQYF. CDR3 nucleotides: TGTGCCAGCAGCTTAGTGGCTAGCGGGGGTTCGGATACGCAGTATTTT.

The J gene is TRBJ1-1, the V gene TRBV27; weak D call: TRBD1 (5 bases). The V end lost 7 bases, the J end lost 0 bases, and 24 bases lay between the germline ends. The CDR3 runs to 18 residues. Per germline, CDR1 MNHEY and CDR2 SMNVEV (reference sequence). The CDR3 protein is CASTHRPPRQRVNTEAFF. CDR3 bases: TGTGCCAGCACCCACAGACCCCCCCGACAGAGAGTGAACACTGAAGCTTTCTTT.

The chain couples TRBV24-1 to TRBJ2-5; TRBD1 might be the D (5 bases). Germline assignment: CDR1 KGHDR and CDR2 SFDVKD. V lost 4 bases and J 1 base, leaving 9 bases between the germline ends. The CDR3 has 14 residues. DNA of the CDR3: TGTGCCACCAGTGACCCGACAGTCCAAGAGACCCAGTACTTC. The encoded protein is CATSDPTVQETQYF.

This rearrangement joins TRBV19 to TRBJ1-5, with TRBD1 matching 7 bases. V shed 5 bases, J shed 0 bases, and the junction held 4 bases outside the gene matches. The germline CDR1 and CDR2 sequences are LNHDA and SQIVND (reference sequence). The CDR3 has 15 amino acids. The CDR3 loop is CASSLGQYSNQPQHF. Written as DNA, the CDR3 is TGTGCCAGTAGTTTGGGACAGTATAGCAATCAGCCCCAGCATTTT.

A single count supports this clone. The chain carries TRBV28 and TRBJ1-1; D is unclear. In germline, CDR1 is MDHEN, CDR2 SYDVKM. The CDR3 has 13 amino acids. The ends were cut back, 5 bases at V and 1 base at J, with 8 bases in the middle. This chain's CDR3 is CASSIDANTEAFF. Written as DNA, the CDR3 is TGTGCCAGCAGTATAGACGCGAACACTGAAGCTTTCTTT.

The chain joins TRBV5-4 to TRBJ1-2, with D hard to call. The CDR3 length is 12 residues. Germline V gene lookup returns CDR1 SGHNT and CDR2 YYREEE (reference sequence). Trimming stripped 4 bases from V and 5 bases from J, with 9 bases between. This chain's CDR3 is CASSTDQYGYTF. CDR3 DNA: TGTGCCAGCAGCACCGACCAGTATGGCTACACCTTC.

The rearrangement links TRBV19 to TRBJ2-7; 8 bases map to TRBD1. V lost 3 bases, J lost 6 bases, and 10 bases stayed unmatched. This CDR3 has 15 amino acids. Germline V gene lookup returns CDR1 LNHDA and CDR2 SQIVND (reference sequence). The CDR3: CASSIGQGWRAEQYF. Written as DNA, the CDR3 is TGTGCCAGTAGTATTGGACAGGGATGGCGGGCCGAGCAGTACTTC.

V and J are TRBV5-1 and TRBJ1-1, with D perhaps matching TRBD1 (5 bases). Per germline, CDR1 SGHRS and CDR2 YFSETQ. The V end was cut by 0 bases, the J end by 3 bases, with 12 bases between. This CDR3 is built from 15 residues. CDR3: CASSLVGMGDTEAFF. The CDR3 DNA reads as TGCGCCAGCAGCTTGGTCGGTATGGGGGACACTGAAGCTTTCTTT.

The J gene is TRBJ1-5, the V gene TRBV3-1 (or the pseudogene TRBV3-2); 7 nucleotides align to TRBD1. Unmatched junction bases numbered 6, after V lost 4 bases and J lost 6 bases. The CDR3 runs to 14 residues. The germline CDR1 and CDR2 sequences are LGHDT and YNNKEL (reference sequence). The CDR3 bases are TGTGCCAGCAGCCTCGACAGGGTCGTTCAGCCCCAGCATTTT. It codes for CASSLDRVVQPQHF.

V gene TRBV27 combines with J gene TRBJ2-1, with 9 bases that match TRBD2. Germline-derived CDR1 and CDR2 are MNHEY and SMNVEV (reference sequence). V was clipped by 8 bases and J by 5 bases; unmatched bases: 4. CDR3 length: 13 residues. CDR3 DNA sequence: TGTGCCAGCGGCCTAGCGGGGAACAATGAGCAGTTCTTC. This gives the protein CASGLAGNNEQFF.

CDR3 sequence reads: CATSGQGAVGELFF. The CDR3 DNA reads TGTGCCACCAGTGGTCAGGGGGCGGTCGGGGAGCTGTTTTTT. V and J are TRBV24-1 and TRBJ2-2; TRBD1 agrees at 8 bases. This CDR3 contains 14 residues. Trimming took 5 bases from V and 7 from J; bases not matched to a gene: 5. Per the germline V gene, CDR1 is KGHDR and CDR2 is SFDVKD.

This clone appeared once. This chain's CDR3 is CASSFQGTEAFF. The DNA of the CDR3 is TGTGCCAGCAGCTTTCAAGGGACTGAAGCTTTCTTT. The rearrangement links TRBV7-9 to TRBJ1-1, with D unclear. This CDR3 spans 12 amino acids. Trimming shortened V by 3 bases and J by 5 bases, and 7 bases separated the two germline ends. Germline CDR1 SEHNR, CDR2 FQNEAQ (reference sequence).

The chain is built from TRBV7-9 and TRBJ2-4, with D unclear. The V end lost 1 base, the J end lost 8 bases, and 15 bases lay between the germline ends. This CDR3 contains 15 residues. The germline CDR1 and CDR2 sequences are SEHNR and FQNEAQ (reference sequence). The CDR3 sequence: CASSLVGSPMDIQYF. For the CDR3, the DNA is TGTGCCAGCAGCTTAGTGGGGTCCCCAATGGACATTCAGTACTTC.

This clone has more than one count but fewer than ten. The rearrangement links TRBV6-1 to TRBJ2-5, with D possibly TRBD1 on 6 matching bases. Germline CDR1 is MNHNS and CDR2 is SASEGT. The CDR3 length is 14 residues. The V and J ends lost 1 base and 4 bases respectively, with 10 bases between them. The chain's CDR3 is CASSEGGLRETQYF. The DNA for the CDR3 is TGTGCCAGCAGTGAAGGGGGGCTTAGAGAGACCCAGTACTTC.

J is TRBJ1-1 and V is TRBV2; D call uncertain. This CDR3 is 17 amino acids long. V dropped 0 bases and J dropped 4 bases, with 18 bases sitting between them. Germline V gene lookup returns CDR1 SNHLY and CDR2 FYNNEI. Here the CDR3 DNA reads TGTGCCAGCAGTGAAGCGCTTCTGTGGAGGGAGAGCACTGAAGCTTTCTTT. It translates to CASSEALLWRESTEAFF. The complete variable domain, with remaining parts taken from reference TRBV2 and TRBJ1-1, reads EPEVTQTPSHQVTQMGQEVILRCVPISNHLYFYWYRQILGQKVEFLVSFYNNEISEKSEIFDDQFSVERPDGSNFTLKIRSTKLEDSAMYFCASSEALLWRESTEAFFGQGTRLTVV.

This clone turned up a few times. In DNA, the CDR3 is TGTGCCAGCAGTTTACTTGGAGGGGGCATAGGTCAGCCCCAGCATTTT. This codes for CASSLLGGGIGQPQHF. This chain connects TRBV27 to TRBJ1-5, with TRBD1 identical over 7 bases. After removal of 2 bases from V and 6 bases from J, the junction contained 10 bases not matched to a gene. Germline assignment: CDR1 MNHEY and CDR2 SMNVEV (reference sequence). The CDR3 spans 16 residues.

The chain combines TRBV7-2 with TRBJ2-3; TRBD2 matches 9 bases. CDR1 and CDR2 (germline): SGHTA, FQGNSA. V trimming: 5 bases; J trimming: 3 bases; junction bases outside the gene matches: 6. The CDR3 consists of 15 residues. The CDR3 DNA sequence: TGTGCCAGCAGCCTACGGCGGGGGGGGACAGATACGCAGTATTTT. It yields the protein CASSLRRGGTDTQYF.

The rearrangement uses TRBV2 and TRBJ2-7, with unresolved D. The CDR3 runs 14 residues. Germline V gives CDR1 SNHLY, CDR2 FYNNEI. The V end lost 2 bases, the J end lost 6 bases, and 14 bases lay between the germline ends. Written as DNA, the CDR3 is TGTGCCAGCAGTGAATGGGCCAGTTCCAGCGAGCAGTACTTC. As protein: CASSEWASSSEQYF.

This chain connects TRBV28 to TRBJ2-5; no clear D gene. The CDR3 consists of 14 residues. With 4 bases removed from V and 4 bases from J, the gap between germline ends came to 13 bases. Germline CDR1 and CDR2: MDHEN and SYDVKM. DNA of the CDR3: TGTGCCAGCAGTTCCCGCCCAACTACAGAGACCCAGTACTTC. Translation: CASSSRPTTETQYF. Based on the CDR3 plus reference TRBV28 and TRBJ2-5, the full variable domain is DVKVTQSSRYLVKRTGEKVFLECVQDMDHENMFWYRQDPGLGLRLIYFSYDVKMKEKGDIPEGYSVSREKKERFSLILESASTNQTSMYLCASSSRPTTETQYFGPGTRLLVL.

The V gene is TRBV5-8, the J gene TRBJ1-2; D gene uncertain. Germline CDR1 SGHTS, CDR2 YDEGEE. This CDR3 is 15 amino acids long. The V end was cut by 0 bases, the J end by 3 bases, with 12 bases between. The CDR3 nucleotides are TGTGCCAGCAGCTTGGCCCCCCAGGAATACTATGGCTACACCTTC. Translation gives CASSLAPQEYYGYTF.

The DNA for the CDR3 is TGTGCCAGCTCACCGGACAGGAATTGGGCCTACGAGCAGTACTTC. Its protein is CASSPDRNWAYEQYF. The chain couples TRBV18 to TRBJ2-7; 7 nucleotides align to TRBD1. The germline gives CDR1 KGHSH, CDR2 LQKENI. The V and J ends lost 3 bases and 2 bases, in that order; junction bases with no gene match: 7. This CDR3 comprises 15 residues. The complete variable domain, with remaining parts taken from reference TRBV18 and TRBJ2-7, reads NAGVMQNPRHLVRRRGQEARLRCSPMKGHSHVYWYRQLPEEGLKFMVYLQKENIIDESGMPKERFSAEFPKEGPSILRIQQVVRGDSAAYFCASSPDRNWAYEQYFGPGTRLTVT.